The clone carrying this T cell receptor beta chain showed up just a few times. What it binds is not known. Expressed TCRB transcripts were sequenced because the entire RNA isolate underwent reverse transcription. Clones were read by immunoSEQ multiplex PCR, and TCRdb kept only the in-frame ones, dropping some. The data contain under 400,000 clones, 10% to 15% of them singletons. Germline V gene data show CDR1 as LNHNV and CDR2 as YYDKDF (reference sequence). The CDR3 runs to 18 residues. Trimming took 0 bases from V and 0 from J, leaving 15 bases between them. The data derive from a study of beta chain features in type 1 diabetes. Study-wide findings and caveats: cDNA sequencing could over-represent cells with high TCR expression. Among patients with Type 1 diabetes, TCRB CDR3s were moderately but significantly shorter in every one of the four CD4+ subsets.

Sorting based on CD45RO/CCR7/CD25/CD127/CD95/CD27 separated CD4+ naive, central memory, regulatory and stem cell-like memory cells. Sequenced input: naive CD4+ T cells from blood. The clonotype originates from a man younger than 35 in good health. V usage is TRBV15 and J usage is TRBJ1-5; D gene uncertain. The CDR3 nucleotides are TGTGCCACCAGCAGAGATTTGGCGGCACCATATAGCAATCAGCCCCAGCATTTT. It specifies CATSRDLAAPYSNQPQHF. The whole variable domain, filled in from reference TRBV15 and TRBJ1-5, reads DAMVIQNPRYQVTQFGKPVTLSCSQTLNHNVMYWYQQKSSQAPKLLFHYYDKDFNNEADTPDNFQSRRPNTSFCFLDIRSPGLGDTAMYLCATSRDLAAPYSNQPQHFGDGTRLSIL.